The entry that follows covers one TCR beta chain sequence. RNA in amounts of roughly 0.45 to 1 ug was reverse transcribed with random hexamers. MiXCR, run by TCRdb on the immunoSEQ multiplex PCR reads, gives a single entry per CDR3 protein. The sample carries some 130,000 distinct CDR3 sequences, about 95% recorded once. The sample originates from a study of CD8 T cells in Susac syndrome. This CDR3 comprises 19 residues. Germline loops: CDR1 SGHRS, CDR2 YFSETQ. V gave up 5 bases and J gave up 6 bases, with 29 bases separating them. Peripheral blood CD8+ and CD4+ T cells were profiled by TCR beta sequencing.

This rearrangement joins TRBV5-1 to TRBJ2-2, with D perhaps TRBD1 (6 bases). The origin of this receptor is a human donor in good health. Sequenced sample: CD4+ T cells from PBMCs. CDR3 sequence: CASSLQGSFTTAAPGELFF. The CDR3 coding sequence is TGCGCCAGCAGTCTGCAGGGGTCCTTCACGACGGCCGCGCCCGGGGAGCTGTTTTTT. Full variable domain (outside the CDR3, taken from reference TRBV5-1 and TRBJ2-2): KAGVTQTPRYLIKTRGQQVTLSCSPISGHRSVSWYQQTPGQGLQFLFEYFSETQRNKGNFPGRFSGRQFSNSRSEMNVSTLELGDSALYLCASSLQGSFTTAAPGELFFGEGSRLTVL.